Each of the 23 T cell receptor beta chains below was sequenced from the same sample in a study of blood T cell repertoires in COVID-19 (dated by TCRdb to 2018 to 2021). Library preparation was by the immunoSEQ multiplex PCR assay. TCRdb limited this immuneACCESS table to in-frame rearrangements with V and J called. A share of clones is missing; checked studies link under half to unresolved V genes, and the rest is unexplained. The sample table shows 75,000 to 95,000 clones, and more than 75% are seen once. The biggest ten clones account for approximately 19% of the sample. Source material: peripheral blood. The origin of the receptors is a human donor in a cohort sampled during active COVID-19.

The rearrangement joins TRBV5-6 to TRBJ2-3; tentative D call: TRBD1 (6 bases). CDR3 length: 12 residues. Germline CDR1 SGHDT, CDR2 YYEEEE. Trimming removed 0 bases from V and 11 bases from J, with 10 bases in between. Here the CDR3 DNA reads TGTGCCAGCAGCTTGGGTACAGGGAAGCAGTATTTT. Translation: CASSLGTGKQYF.

This clone came up once. V is TRBV27 and J is TRBJ2-1; a possible D gene is TRBD2 (5 bases). CDR3 length: 16 amino acids. Trimming removed 3 bases at V and 3 bases at J, with 15 bases between. In germline, CDR1 is MNHEY, CDR2 SMNVEV (reference sequence). Here the CDR3 reads CASSFGILYRYNEQFF. The CDR3 nucleotides are TGTGCCAGCAGTTTCGGGATACTCTACCGCTACAATGAGCAGTTCTTC.

The chain carries TRBV6-5 and TRBJ2-1; 8 nucleotides line up with TRBD2. J lost 6 bases, V lost 5 bases, and 9 bases had no gene match. CDR3 length equals 15 residues. Germline V gives CDR1 MNHEY, CDR2 SVGAGI. The DNA of the CDR3 is TGTGCCAGCAGTCCAGCGGGAGCTACTCTCAATGAGCAGTTCTTC. Residues: CASSPAGATLNEQFF.

V is TRBV11-2 and J is TRBJ2-7, with 9 nucleotides matching TRBD2. The germline V gene encodes CDR1 SGHAT and CDR2 FQNNGV. The CDR3 extends over 19 amino acids. V trimming: 5 bases; J trimming: 0 bases; junction bases outside the gene matches: 17. CDR3 nucleotide sequence: TGTGCCAGCAGCCCCCCTCCGCAACAAGCGGGGGGCCGCTCCTACGAGCAGTACTTC. Its protein is CASSPPPQQAGGRSYEQYF.

The chain is built from TRBV6-5 and TRBJ2-7, with TRBD1 identical over 7 bases. The junction had 7 bases not matched to a gene; V was cut back by 5 bases and J by 3 bases. CDR3 length equals 14 residues. From germline, CDR1 is MNHEY and CDR2 SVGAGI. In DNA, the CDR3 is TGTGCCAGCAGTCAGACAGGGCAGCGCTACGAGCAGTACTTC. Translating it yields CASSQTGQRYEQYF.

The table lists this clone with a few counts. This sequence joins TRBV4-1 and TRBJ2-3, with TRBD1 as a possible D gene (6 bases). Per the germline V gene, CDR1 is MGHRA and CDR2 is YSYEKL. The CDR3 totals 15 residues. V was pared by 1 base and J by 4 bases, with 12 bases between. The CDR3 reads CASSQVDRGADTQYF. The DNA of the CDR3 is TGCGCCAGCAGCCAAGTGGACAGAGGGGCAGATACGCAGTATTTT.

Concerning this clone itself: One junction end disagrees with the germline gene, perhaps due to a read error. The chain carries TRBV6-5 and TRBJ1-2, with D possibly TRBD1 on 6 matching bases. CDR1 and CDR2 (germline): MNHEY, SVGAGI. This CDR3 comprises 14 residues. DNA of the CDR3: TGTGCCAGCCAAACCCGGGGCAGGGGTTATGACTACACCTTC. As protein: CASQTRGRGYDYTF.

V is TRBV5-1 and J is TRBJ2-1, with D tentatively TRBD1 (6 bases). CDR3 length: 15 residues. V was trimmed by 0 bases and J by 2 bases, leaving 9 bases between them. Germline lookup yields CDR1 SGHRS and CDR2 YFSETQ. This CDR3 reads CASSLEGVPYNEQFF. The CDR3 coding sequence is TGCGCCAGCAGCTTGGAGGGGGTCCCCTACAATGAGCAGTTCTTC. Using reference TRBV5-1 and TRBJ2-1 for the parts outside the CDR3, the full variable domain is KAGVTQTPRYLIKTRGQQVTLSCSPISGHRSVSWYQQTPGQGLQFLFEYFSETQRNKGNFPGRFSGRQFSNSRSEMNVSTLELGDSALYLCASSLEGVPYNEQFFGPGTRLTVL.

Written as DNA, the CDR3 is TGTGCCAGCAGCACGGGACTAGCGGGAGTAGCACAGTACTTC. Its translation is CASSTGLAGVAQYF. This chain joins TRBV7-2 and TRBJ2-7; 14 bases match TRBD2. The germline CDR1 and CDR2 sequences are SGHTA and FQGNSA. The CDR3 runs 14 residues. V trimming: 5 bases; J trimming: 10 bases; junction bases outside the gene matches: 7.

The chain employs TRBV6-5 and TRBJ2-3; D is perhaps TRBD2 (6 bases). The length of the CDR3 is 16 residues. In germline, CDR1 is MNHEY, CDR2 SVGAGI. The V and J ends lost 0 bases and 6 bases respectively, with 16 bases between them. The CDR3 here is CASSYSGGGFSDTQYF. The CDR3, as DNA: TGTGCCAGCAGTTACTCCGGGGGAGGCTTCTCCGATACGCAGTATTTT.

The rearrangement uses TRBV6-5 and TRBJ1-1, with 9 bases fitting TRBD1. The CDR3 runs to 14 residues. The germline V gene encodes CDR1 MNHEY and CDR2 SVGAGI. Unmatched junction bases numbered 5, after V lost 7 bases and J lost 2 bases. CDR3 protein: CASTGQGRNTEAFF. The CDR3 coding sequence is TGTGCCAGCACGGGACAGGGAAGAAACACTGAAGCTTTCTTT.

The V gene is TRBV10-2, the J gene TRBJ1-2, with 8 bases lining up with TRBD1. Germline V lookup: CDR1 WSHSY, CDR2 SAAADI. The CDR3 length is 13 residues. The junction had 1 base not matched to a gene; V was cut back by 4 bases and J by 3 bases. Written as DNA, the CDR3 is TGCGCCAGCAGTGGGGACAGGTACTATGGCTACACCTTC. This encodes CASSGDRYYGYTF.

V usage is TRBV6-5 and J usage is TRBJ2-7; 8 nucleotides agree with TRBD1. Germline CDR1 is MNHEY and CDR2 is SVGAGI. The CDR3 runs to 14 residues. The V gene end was trimmed by 6 bases and the J gene end by 0 bases; junction bases not matched to a gene: 4. In nucleotides, the CDR3 is TGTGCCAGCAGCGGACAGGGAAACTCCTACGAGCAGTACTTC. It codes for CASSGQGNSYEQYF.

The chain recombines TRBV18 with TRBJ2-7; TRBD1 agrees at 8 bases. The J segment lost 0 bases and the V segment lost 3 bases, leaving 4 bases of the junction unmatched. Germline CDR1 and CDR2: KGHSH and LQKENI. The CDR3 extends over 15 amino acids. The CDR3 DNA reads as TGTGCCAGCTCACCGGGACAGGCCCTCTCCTACGAGCAGTACTTC. Amino acid sequence: CASSPGQALSYEQYF.

The rearrangement links TRBV15 to TRBJ2-1; possible D gene TRBD2, 6 bases. The CDR3 consists of 15 residues. The germline V gene encodes CDR1 LNHNV and CDR2 YYDKDF (reference sequence). Trimming removed 0 bases from V and 6 bases from J, with 12 bases in between. CDR3 residues: CATSRDLGGTNEQFF. The CDR3 DNA reads TGTGCCACCAGCAGAGATCTAGGCGGGACCAATGAGCAGTTCTTC.

The V call is TRBV5-1, the J call TRBJ1-4; D gene uncertain. This CDR3 is built from 13 residues. V lost 3 bases, J lost 3 bases, and 6 bases lay in between. The germline gives CDR1 SGHRS, CDR2 YFSETQ. The chain's CDR3 is CASSSSANEKLFF. CDR3 in DNA: TGCGCCAGCAGCTCTTCTGCTAATGAAAAACTGTTTTTT.

This chain joins TRBV5-6 and TRBJ2-7; D perhaps matches TRBD1 (5 bases). The CDR3 covers 14 residues. V lost 2 bases and J lost 3, with 12 bases in between. Per the germline V gene, CDR1 is SGHDT and CDR2 is YYEEEE. CDR3 sequence: CASSFVKGLYEQYF. The CDR3 DNA reads as TGTGCCAGCAGCTTTGTCAAGGGGCTCTACGAGCAGTACTTC. The full variable domain, its missing parts supplied by reference TRBV5-6 and TRBJ2-7, is DAGVTQSPTHLIKTRGQQVTLRCSPKSGHDTVSWYQQALGQGPQFIFQYYEEEERQRGNFPDRFSGHQFPNYSSELNVNALLLGDSALYLCASSFVKGLYEQYFGPGTRLTVT.

The CDR3 region has the DNA TGTGCCAGCAGTCTGGGCCGGATAGATACGCAGTATTTT. Translation gives CASSLGRIDTQYF. The V call is TRBV2, the J call TRBJ2-3; no firm D call. Germline V gene sequence: CDR1 SNHLY, CDR2 FYNNEI. The germline V and J ends were trimmed by 5 bases and 5 bases, with 11 bases remaining between them. The CDR3 has 13 amino acids. Complete variable domain (other parts from reference TRBV2 and TRBJ2-3): EPEVTQTPSHQVTQMGQEVILRCVPISNHLYFYWYRQILGQKVEFLVSFYNNEISEKSEIFDDQFSVERPDGSNFTLKIRSTKLEDSAMYFCASSLGRIDTQYFGPGTRLTVL.

Written as DNA, the CDR3 is TGCGCCAGCAGTGAGTCAAGCATAGCTGGAAACACCATATATTTT. Its translation is CASSESSIAGNTIYF. The chain has TRBV10-1 and TRBJ1-3; D is undetermined. The germline V gene encodes CDR1 WNHNN and CDR2 SYGVQD (reference sequence). The CDR3 sequence is 15 residues long. Trimming left V 0 bases short and J 2 bases short, with 8 bases between.

The chain carries TRBV5-5 and TRBJ1-2; D unclear. The germline V and J ends were trimmed by 2 bases and 4 bases, with 9 bases remaining between them. Germline values: CDR1 SGHKS, CDR2 YYEKEE (reference sequence). There are 13 residues in the CDR3. CDR3 nucleotide sequence: TGTGCCAGCAGCTTCCCGTGTATCTATGGCTACACCTTC. This encodes CASSFPCIYGYTF. Drawing the rest from reference TRBV5-5 and TRBJ1-2, the complete variable domain is DAGVTQSPTHLIKTRGQQVTLRCSPISGHKSVSWYQQVLGQGPQFIFQYYEKEERGRGNFPDRFSARQFPNYSSELNVNALLLGDSALYLCASSFPCIYGYTFGSGTRLTVV.

This clone showed up just a few times. The V gene is TRBV6-6, the J gene TRBJ2-7; 7 bases agree with TRBD1. The CDR3 extends over 15 amino acids. With 7 bases clipped from V and 0 bases from J, the junction kept 9 bases outside the gene matches. Germline assignment: CDR1 MNHNY and CDR2 SVGAGI (reference sequence). DNA of the CDR3: TGTGCCAGCACCCCTCGACAGGGAAACTCCTACGAGCAGTACTTC. This codes for CASTPRQGNSYEQYF.

The V and J genes are TRBV18 and TRBJ1-5; a possible D gene is TRBD1 (6 bases). The V end was cut by 1 base, the J end by 6 bases, with 16 bases between. Germline CDR1 is KGHSH and CDR2 is LQKENI. There are 16 residues in the CDR3. CDR3 bases: TGTGCCAGCTCACCACTGCCGGTAACAGGGATTCAGCCCCAGCATTTT. It is translated as CASSPLPVTGIQPQHF.

This rearrangement joins TRBV5-4 to TRBJ2-2; 11 bases line up with TRBD2. The CDR3 is 16 residues long. The germline gives CDR1 SGHNT, CDR2 YYREEE (reference sequence). V shed 4 bases and J 2 bases; nucleotides not matched to a gene: 4. DNA of the CDR3: TGTGCCAGCAGCCCGGGGACTAGCGGAAACACCGGGGAGCTGTTTTTT. Translated: CASSPGTSGNTGELFF.